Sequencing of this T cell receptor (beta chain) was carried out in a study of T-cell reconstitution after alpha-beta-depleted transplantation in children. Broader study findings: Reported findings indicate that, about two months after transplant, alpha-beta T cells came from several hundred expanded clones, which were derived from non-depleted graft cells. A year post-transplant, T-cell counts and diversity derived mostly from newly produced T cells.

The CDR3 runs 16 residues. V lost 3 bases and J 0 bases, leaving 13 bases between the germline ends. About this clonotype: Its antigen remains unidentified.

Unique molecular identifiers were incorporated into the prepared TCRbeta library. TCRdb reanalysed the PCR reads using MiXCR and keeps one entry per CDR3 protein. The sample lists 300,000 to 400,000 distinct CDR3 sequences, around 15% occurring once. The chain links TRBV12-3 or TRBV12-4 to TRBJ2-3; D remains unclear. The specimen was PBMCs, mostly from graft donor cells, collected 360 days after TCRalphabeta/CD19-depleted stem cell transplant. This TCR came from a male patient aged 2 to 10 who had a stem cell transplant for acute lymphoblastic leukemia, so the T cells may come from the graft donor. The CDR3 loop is CASSFPTYISTDTQYF. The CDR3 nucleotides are TGTGCCAGCAGTTTCCCTACCTACATTAGCACAGATACGCAGTATTTT.